These 14 T cell receptor beta chains came from one sample sequenced in a study of blood T cell repertoires in COVID-19. Clones were sequenced by immunoSEQ multiplex PCR, and TCRdb holds only the in-frame ones, with some missing. The table includes 250,000 or so clones, roughly 89% detected once. The sequencing sample was made of peripheral blood. These receptors were obtained from a woman in her 40s who had recovered from COVID-19.

The chain links TRBV7-7 to TRBJ2-5; TRBD2 matches at 9 bases. Germline CDR1 reads SSHAT; CDR2 reads FNYEAQ (reference sequence). J gave up 3 bases and V 3 bases, and 5 bases lay outside the gene matches. The CDR3 is made up of 15 amino acids. CDR3 in DNA: TGTGCCAGCAGCTTCTCTAGCGGGAAGGAAGAGACCCAGTACTTC. It translates to CASSFSSGKEETQYF.

V usage is TRBV11-3 and J usage is TRBJ2-5; D call uncertain. Germline CDR1 reads SGHNT; CDR2 reads YENEEA. Trimming shortened V by 6 bases and J by 5 bases, and 10 bases separated the two germline ends. The CDR3 loop spans 12 amino acids. CDR3 sequence: CASSPHGETQYF. DNA of the CDR3: TGTGCCAGCAGTCCCCACGGGGAGACCCAGTACTTC.

The chain combines TRBV18 with TRBJ2-3; TRBD1 matches at 8 bases. The CDR3 loop spans 16 amino acids. Germline loops: CDR1 KGHSH, CDR2 LQKENI. The junction had 3 bases not matched to a gene; V was cut back by 1 base and J by 0 bases. The CDR3 sequence: CASSPLQGASTDTQYF. In DNA, the CDR3 is TGTGCCAGCTCACCACTTCAGGGGGCGAGCACAGATACGCAGTATTTT. Based on the CDR3 plus reference TRBV18 and TRBJ2-3, the full variable domain is NAGVMQNPRHLVRRRGQEARLRCSPMKGHSHVYWYRQLPEEGLKFMVYLQKENIIDESGMPKERFSAEFPKEGPSILRIQQVVRGDSAAYFCASSPLQGASTDTQYFGPGTRLTVL.

The CDR3 reads CASSLQVNTEAFF. DNA for the CDR3: TGTGCCAGCAGTTTGCAGGTAAACACTGAAGCTTTCTTT. This chain joins TRBV12-3 or TRBV12-4 and TRBJ1-1; D remains ambiguous. With 3 bases removed from V and 2 bases from J, the gap between germline ends came to 7 bases. The CDR3 is 13 residues long.

This rearrangement joins TRBV12-3 or TRBV12-4 to TRBJ1-1, with D maybe TRBD1 (5 bases). The V end was cut by 5 bases, the J end by 5 bases, with 12 bases between. This CDR3 spans 13 amino acids. CDR3 sequence: CASSPEGATEAFF. The CDR3 nucleotides are TGTGCCAGCAGTCCTGAAGGGGCTACTGAAGCTTTCTTT.

This chain links TRBV20-1 with TRBJ2-3; the D gene is possibly TRBD2 (6 bases). Germline CDR1 DFQATT, CDR2 SNEGSKA (reference sequence). The length of the CDR3 is 9 residues. The CDR3 sequence: CRLARAQYF. CDR3 bases: TGCAGACTAGCAAGGGCGCAGTATTTT.

The rearrangement links TRBV5-4 to TRBJ2-7, with 9 bases matching TRBD2. This CDR3 spans 14 amino acids. CDR1 and CDR2 from the germline V gene are SGHNT and YYREEE (reference sequence). J gave up 4 bases and V 4 bases, and 6 bases lay outside the gene matches. This chain's CDR3 is CASSPGLARYEQYF. CDR3 nucleotides: TGTGCCAGCAGCCCCGGACTAGCGCGATACGAGCAGTACTTC.

V gene TRBV30 combines with J gene TRBJ1-5; D call uncertain. The V gene lost 4 bases and the J gene lost 2 bases, with 12 bases spanning the gap. The length of the CDR3 is 14 residues. The germline V gene encodes CDR1 GTSNPN and CDR2 SVGIG (reference sequence). This chain's CDR3 is CAWKVGNGNQPQHF. CDR3 nucleotides: TGTGCCTGGAAGGTGGGCAACGGCAATCAGCCCCAGCATTTT.

This clone was seen more than once but under ten times. This rearrangement joins TRBV5-5 to TRBJ1-2; 12 bases are shared with TRBD1. Germline CDR1 SGHKS, CDR2 YYEKEE (reference sequence). This CDR3 region has 14 residues. Unmatched junction bases numbered 6, after V lost 4 bases and J lost 8 bases. CDR3 residues: CASSRDRGLEGYTF. As DNA, the CDR3 is TGTGCCAGCAGCAGGGACAGGGGGCTGGAAGGCTACACCTTC.

The chain is built from TRBV28 and TRBJ1-5; D is uncertain. Trimming stripped 6 bases from V and 4 bases from J, with 7 bases between. CDR3 length: 12 residues. Germline lookup yields CDR1 MDHEN and CDR2 SYDVKM. CDR3 in amino acids: CASSEFNQPQHF. As DNA, the CDR3 is TGTGCCAGCAGCGAGTTTAATCAGCCCCAGCATTTT.

The chain is built from TRBV6-5 and TRBJ2-7; D is possibly TRBD2 (6 bases). CDR3 length: 14 amino acids. Per germline, CDR1 MNHEY and CDR2 SVGAGI. The V end lost 6 bases, the J end lost 0 bases, and 12 bases lay between the germline ends. CDR3: CASRRGWRSYEQYV. CDR3 DNA: TGTGCCAGCAGACGGGGGTGGCGCTCCTACGAGCAGTACGTC.

This chain uses TRBV24-1 with TRBJ2-7; 8 bases fit TRBD1. Per germline, CDR1 KGHDR and CDR2 SFDVKD. The V segment lost 3 bases and the J segment 2 bases; nucleotides outside the gene matches: 5. This CDR3 spans 15 amino acids. CDR3 amino acids: CATSDPGTGTYEQYF. Here the CDR3 DNA reads TGTGCCACCAGTGATCCCGGGACAGGTACCTACGAGCAGTACTTC.

V and J are TRBV5-6 and TRBJ2-2; 8 bases match TRBD1. There are 16 residues in the CDR3. In germline, CDR1 is SGHDT, CDR2 YYEEEE. V shed 2 bases and J 4 bases; nucleotides not matched to a gene: 7. The CDR3 reads CASSLTGGSVTGELFF. The DNA for the CDR3 is TGTGCCAGCAGCTTAACAGGGGGTTCGGTCACCGGGGAGCTGTTTTTT.

The chain has TRBV15 and TRBJ1-3; 9 nucleotides align to TRBD1. This CDR3 is 18 amino acids long. V lost 4 bases to trimming and J lost 4 bases; unmatched junction nucleotides: 14. CDR1 and CDR2 (germline): LNHNV, YYDKDF (reference sequence). The CDR3 DNA is TGTGCCACCAGCACCGCGGACAGGGGATCTCATTCGGGAAACACCATATATTTT. As protein: CATSTADRGSHSGNTIYF.